This T cell receptor beta chain was retrieved from a study of blood T cells in healthy people across ages. Across the study: The template switching approach captured approximately one barcoded beta molecule for every two T cells.

As concerns this clonotype: The antigen remains unidentified.

Whole-study findings and limits: TCR beta diversity, measured per million T cells, fell in a roughly linear way with age. The study could not conclusively compare naive and antigen-experienced cells, given its unsorted PBMCs.

The use of a sample-barcoded 5' primer and a J-beta primer mix characterized a second PCR of about 6 to 12 cycles. Tags on each cDNA molecule came from a template-switch adaptor with 12 random nucleotides. TCRdb re-called the 5' RACE reads with MiXCR, one entry per CDR3 protein. The profile shows about 1.4 million distinct CDR3 sequences, around 55% of them singletons. The sequence was collected from a man younger than 35 in good health. Input material: blood.

CDR3 loop: CASSSVAQETQYF. The DNA for the CDR3 is TGTGCCAGCAGTTCAGTTGCCCAAGAGACCCAGTACTTC. The V gene is TRBV12-3 or TRBV12-4, the J gene TRBJ2-5; D is ambiguous. The V and J ends lost 4 bases and 1 base respectively, with 7 bases between them. CDR3 length equals 13 residues.